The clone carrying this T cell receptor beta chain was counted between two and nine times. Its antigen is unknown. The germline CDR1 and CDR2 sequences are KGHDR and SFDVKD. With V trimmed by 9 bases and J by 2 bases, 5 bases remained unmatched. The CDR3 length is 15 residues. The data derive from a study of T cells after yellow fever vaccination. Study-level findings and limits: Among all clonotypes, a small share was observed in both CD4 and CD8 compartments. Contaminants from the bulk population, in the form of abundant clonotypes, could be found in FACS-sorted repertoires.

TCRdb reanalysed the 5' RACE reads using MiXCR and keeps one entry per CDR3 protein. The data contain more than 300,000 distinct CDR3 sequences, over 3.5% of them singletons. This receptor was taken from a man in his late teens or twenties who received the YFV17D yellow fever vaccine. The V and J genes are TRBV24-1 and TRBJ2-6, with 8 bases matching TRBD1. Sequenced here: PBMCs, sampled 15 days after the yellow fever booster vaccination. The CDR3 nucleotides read TGTGCCACCCCCAGGGGGCTGACTGGGGCCAACGTCCTGACTTTC. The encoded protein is CATPRGLTGANVLTF.